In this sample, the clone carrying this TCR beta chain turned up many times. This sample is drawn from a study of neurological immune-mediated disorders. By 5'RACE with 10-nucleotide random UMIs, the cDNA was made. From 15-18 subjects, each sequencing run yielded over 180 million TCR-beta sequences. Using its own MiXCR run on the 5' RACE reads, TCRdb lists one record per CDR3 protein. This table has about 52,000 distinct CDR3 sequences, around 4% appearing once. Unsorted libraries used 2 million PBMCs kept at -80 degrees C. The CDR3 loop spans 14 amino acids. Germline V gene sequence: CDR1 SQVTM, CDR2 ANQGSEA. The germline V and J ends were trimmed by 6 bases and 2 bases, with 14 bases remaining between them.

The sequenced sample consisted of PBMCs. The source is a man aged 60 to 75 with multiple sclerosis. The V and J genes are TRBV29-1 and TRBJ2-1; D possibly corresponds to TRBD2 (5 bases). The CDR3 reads CSVPRAATYNEQFF. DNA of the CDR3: TGCAGCGTCCCTAGAGCGGCGACCTACAATGAGCAGTTCTTC.